This TCR beta chain stems from a study of molecular identifiers for immune sequencing clone quantification. Input for naive CD8 libraries was about 18,000 to 1,000,000 sorted cells; the RNA fraction used was 10%, 30% or 50%. Naive CD8 T cell sorting was performed on the CD8+CD4-CCR7+CD45RA+ phenotype. Worth noting for this clonotype: The target antigen is unknown.

Via MiXCR, TCRdb re-called the PCR reads, giving one row per CDR3 protein. Here the sample spans about 640,000 distinct CDR3 sequences, 15% to 20% being singletons. Study conclusions and caveats: The study reportedly detected spiked Jurkat TCR RNA from one cell among about a million naive cells.

The CDR3 has 13 amino acids. Germline loops: CDR1 DFQATT, CDR2 SNEGSKA (reference sequence). V was pared by 3 bases and J by 0 bases, with 8 bases between. The sample comprised naive CD8+ T cells from blood, with Jurkat cell RNA spiked in. Indicated subset: FACS-sorted CD8+CD4-CCR7+CD45RA+ naive T cells. The gene calls are TRBV20-1 and TRBJ2-5, with D unclear. This clonotype was obtained from a human donor in good health. Some libraries in this study had Jurkat cell RNA spiked in. The CDR3 region is CSASRRNQETQYF. Written as DNA, the CDR3 is TGCAGTGCTAGTCGGCGGAACCAAGAGACCCAGTACTTC.